This is a list of T cell receptor beta chains from one sample in a study of fetal regulatory T cell absence and autoimmunity. Sequencing used immunoSEQ multiplex PCR; TCRdb keeps in-frame clones, though not all of them. The data contain about 95,000 clones, approximately 75% of them singletons. The material sequenced was pancreas tissue. The receptors shown here come from a male donor with IPEX syndrome. The CDR3 runs from the conserved cysteine through the conserved F or W. The order of the fields is clone size, J gene, V gene, D gene, CDR3 DNA, CDR3 protein. D genes are given only for firm matches. The listing skips clone size in some rows; elsewhere it reads once, few, many or a size class.

. TRBJ1-2 TRBV7-2 . TGTGCCAGCAGCTTATATTGGGGGCCCTATGGCTACACCTTC CASSLYWGPYGYTF
once TRBJ2-5 TRBV15 . TGTGCCACCAGCAGAGATCTAGTACAAGAGACCCAGTACTTC CATSRDLVQETQYF
once TRBJ1-3 TRBV4-3 . TGCGCCAGCAGCCAAGGGAGGGGGGCAAGGGGAAACACCATATATTTT CASSQGRGARGNTIYF
. TRBJ2-7 TRBV10-3 . TGTGCCGCCGGCTCGGCAAGCTACGAGCAGTACTTC CAAGSASYEQYF
. TRBJ1-3 TRBV6-5 . TGTGCCAGCAGCCCGTTCGGGGGGCCTGGAAACACCATATATTTT CASSPFGGPGNTIYF
. TRBJ2-3 TRBV5-6 . TGTGCCAGCAGCGTAGACTACGCGCAGTATTTT CASSVDYAQYF
. TRBJ2-2 TRBV6-4 . TGTGCCAGCAGTGACTCAGTAAGGGGCCGTAACACCGGGGAGCTGTTTTTT CASSDSVRGRNTGELFF
few TRBJ2-6 TRBV2 . TGTGCCAGCACGGTGGAAGGCTCTGGGGCCAACGTCCTGACTTTC CASTVEGSGANVLTF
. TRBJ1-5 TRBV2 . TGTGCCAGCAGTGCAGGGACACACAACAATCAGCCCCAGCATTTT CASSAGTHNNQPQHF
once TRBJ2-5 TRBV7-7 TRBD1 TGTGCTAGCAGCCCTCGTGGGGCACAGGGGCGTCAAGAGACCCAGTACTTC CASSPRGAQGRQETQYF
. TRBJ2-3 TRBV7-2 TRBD2 TGTGCCAGCAGCTCCGATCCCCGAGGGGTAGCGGGGATCACAGATACGCAGTATTTT CASSSDPRGVAGITDTQYF
. TRBJ2-2 TRBV9 TRBD2 TGTGCCAGCAGCGTGGGACTAGCGGGGTCGTACACCGGGGAGCTGTTTTTT CASSVGLAGSYTGELFF
once TRBJ2-3 TRBV29-1 . TGCAGCGTTGGGGCAGGGGGCACAGATACGCAGTATTTT CSVGAGGTDTQYF
. TRBJ1-4 TRBV7-9 . TGTGCCAGTAGCATATTGGAGACAGCCCAAAGGGAAAAACTGTTTTTT CASSILETAQREKLFF
. TRBJ2-7 TRBV10-3 TRBD2 TGTGCCATCAGTGAGCCCCGACTAGCGGGAGGGTACGAGCAGTACTTC CAISEPRLAGGYEQYF
. TRBJ1-6 TRBV9 TRBD1 TGTGCCAGCAGCGCAGAGGGGACAGCTAATTCACCCCTCCACTTT CASSAEGTANSPLHF
. TRBJ2-1 TRBV7-2 TRBD2 TGTGCCAGCAGCCGCGGGAGGAATGAGCAGTTCTTC CASSRGRNEQFF
. TRBJ2-4 TRBV7-2 . TGTGCCAGCAGCCCGGTATGGAGCGTCAAAAACATTCAGTACTTC CASSPVWSVKNIQYF
few TRBJ2-2 TRBV7-9 TRBD2 TGTGCCAGCAGCTTTAGGACTAGCGGGACCTACACCGGGGAGCTGTTTTTT CASSFRTSGTYTGELFF
once TRBJ1-3 TRBV19 . TGTGCCAGTAGTATTTTTCGTTTAGGGACCTCTGGAAACACCATATATTTT CASSIFRLGTSGNTIYF
. TRBJ2-7 TRBV4-3 TRBD2 TGCGCCAGCAGCCAAGATCGCGGGGGCTCCTACGAGCAGTACTTC CASSQDRGGSYEQYF
. TRBJ1-4 TRBV19 . TGTGCCAGTAGTATACAGGGATTCGGTGAAAAACTGTTTTTT CASSIQGFGEKLFF
. TRBJ2-7 TRBV9 . TGTGCCAGCAGCGCCCGGGACACCCTCTTCTACGAGCAGTACTTC CASSARDTLFYEQYF
. TRBJ2-5 TRBV5-1 TRBD2 TGCGCCAGCAGCTTGTTGATGAGCGGGGGGGCCTCGGAGACCCAGTACTTC CASSLLMSGGASETQYF
. TRBJ2-7 TRBV9 . TGTGCCAGCAGCGTAGGGAGTTCCTACGTCTCCTACGAGCAGTACTTC CASSVGSSYVSYEQYF
. TRBJ2-7 TRBV7-2 TRBD2 TGTGCCAGCAGCGCGACTAGCGGCTACGAGCAGTACTTC CASSATSGYEQYF
few TRBJ2-7 TRBV5-6 . TGTGCCAGCAGCTTGGACGTTTTCTCCTACGAGCAGTACTTC CASSLDVFSYEQYF
. TRBJ1-2 TRBV6-1 TRBD1 TGTGCCATCAGTGAATGGGGACAGATTTATGGCTACACCTTC CAISEWGQIYGYTF
. TRBJ2-2 TRBV4-1 TRBD2 TGCGCCAGCAGCCCAGGGACTAGCGGGACCTGGGGGACCGGGGAGCTGTTTTTT CASSPGTSGTWGTGELFF
. TRBJ2-7 TRBV7-2 TRBD2 TGTGCCAGCAGCTTAGTTGGCGGGAGGTACGAGCAGTACTTC CASSLVGGRYEQYF
few TRBJ1-2 TRBV2 . TGTGCCAGCAGTGAAGCGCTAGGGAACCGCTATGGCTACACCTTC CASSEALGNRYGYTF
. TRBJ2-3 TRBV9 . TGTGCCAGCAGCGTAGGTGATAGTACCACAGATACGCAGTATTTT CASSVGDSTTDTQYF
. TRBJ2-3 TRBV10-3 TRBD2 TGTGCCATCAGTAGCGGGGGGGCAGATACGCAGTATTTT CAISSGGADTQYF
. TRBJ2-1 TRBV5-1 TRBD2 TGCGCCAGCAGGGAAACTAGCGGGGTTAACAATGAGCAGTTCTTC CASRETSGVNNEQFF
. TRBJ1-2 TRBV6-4 . TGTGCCAGCAGTGCGGACGGATACTATGGCTACACCTTC CASSADGYYGYTF
. TRBJ1-5 TRBV27 . TGTGCCAGCAGCTCCAGGTGGGGAGGCAATCAGCCCCAGCATTTT CASSSRWGGNQPQHF
. TRBJ1-5 TRBV7-8 TRBD1 TGTGCCAGCAGCTCGGGACAGAGAAATCAGCCCCAGCATTTT CASSSGQRNQPQHF
few TRBJ1-6 TRBV5-4 . TGTGCCAGCGGACAGTCCTATAATTCACCCCTCCACTTT CASGQSYNSPLHF
few TRBJ2-2 TRBV10-3 TRBD1 TGTGCCATCAGCTGGGACAGGGGACGGGAGCTGTTTTTT CAISWDRGRELFF
. TRBJ2-1 TRBV11-3 TRBD2 TGTGCCAGCAGCCTAGGGACTAGCGGGGGGGTTGGGCATGAGCAGTTCTTC CASSLGTSGGVGHEQFF
. TRBJ2-3 TRBV28 TRBD2 TGTGCCAGCAGTTTAGGGGGACTAGCGGGAGAAATAGATACGCAGTATTTT CASSLGGLAGEIDTQYF
. TRBJ2-2 TRBV5-5 . TGTGCCAGCAGCTTGGTTTTCAGGGGCACCGGGGAGCTGTTTTTT CASSLVFRGTGELFF
. TRBJ1-2 TRBV4-3 . TGCGCCAGCAGCCAAGATTTACAGGGATATGGCTACACCTTC CASSQDLQGYGYTF
. TRBJ2-6 TRBV6-1 TRBD1 TGTGCCAGCAGTGGACGGACAGGGGCTGGGGCCAACGTCCTGACTTTC CASSGRTGAGANVLTF
few TRBJ2-3 TRBV4-1 TRBD1 TGCGCCAGCAGCCCCAGGGGGCCCACAGATACGCAGTATTTT CASSPRGPTDTQYF
few TRBJ2-1 TRBV13 . TGTGCCAGCAGACCCCGCTCCTACAATGAGCAGTTCTTC CASRPRSYNEQFF
. TRBJ1-1 TRBV5-1 . TGCGCCAGCAGCTCGGACAGAGGCACTGAAGCTTTCTTT CASSSDRGTEAFF
. TRBJ1-1 TRBV5-1 . TGCGCCAGCAGCTTGGGACATCTCGTGAACACTGAAGCTTTCTTT CASSLGHLVNTEAFF
. TRBJ1-2 TRBV10-3 . TGTGCCGCCGGGACCGATTATGGCTACACCTTC CAAGTDYGYTF
. TRBJ1-2 TRBV9 TRBD1 TGTGCCAGCCACAGGGGGCACGGCTACACCTTC CASHRGHGYTF
. TRBJ1-1 TRBV7-9 . TGTGCCAGCAGCACCAGGGGAGGTAGCACTGAAGCTTTCTTT CASSTRGGSTEAFF
. TRBJ2-7 TRBV19 TRBD2 TGTGCCAGTAGTATAATAGCGGGAGATGGCTACGAGCAGTACTTC CASSIIAGDGYEQYF
once TRBJ2-7 TRBV2 . TGTGCCAGCAGCGAGACCGAGAATCCCACCTACGAGCAGTACTTC CASSETENPTYEQYF
. TRBJ2-2 TRBV6-5 . TGTGCCAGCAGTTCGGGACTGATCGGGGAGCTGTTTTTT CASSSGLIGELFF
few TRBJ1-5 TRBV28 TRBD1 TGTGCCAGCAGTTTAGGGGACAGGGGGTTTCAGCCCCAGCATTTT CASSLGDRGFQPQHF
. TRBJ1-2 TRBV6-5 TRBD1 TGTGCCAGCAGTTTAGGACAGGTTTGGGGCTACACCTTC CASSLGQVWGYTF
once TRBJ2-7 TRBV11-1 . TGTGCCAGCAGCCCCCGGGACTCCGCCTACGAGCAGTACTTC CASSPRDSAYEQYF
. TRBJ2-1 TRBV5-4 . TGTGCCAGCAGCCCCGTATCCGTCAATGAGCAGTTCTTC CASSPVSVNEQFF
. TRBJ1-1 TRBV9 . TGTGCCAGCAGCGTAGTCCCGGGGGACACTGAAGCTTTCTTT CASSVVPGDTEAFF
once TRBJ1-5 TRBV27 . TGTGCCAGCATGGTAGGGCAAGGCAATCAGCCCCAGCATTTT CASMVGQGNQPQHF